Sequencing of this T cell receptor (beta chain) was carried out in a study of blood T cell repertoires in COVID-19. Study information: Spain, Italy and the United States supplied samples that represented acute and convalescent COVID-19. In each case, the material was cDNA or gDNA derived from T cells, B-cell-depleted T cells, or PBMCs.

CDR1 and CDR2 from the germline V gene are LGHDT and YNNKEL (reference sequence). The CDR3 runs to 13 residues. V lost 1 base, J lost 7 bases, and 8 bases lay in between. Regarding this clone: Additional DNA sequences in this sample encode the identical CDR3.

Authors' data handling: Nucleated cell number was recorded as an estimate derived from reference gene primer amplification. Sequencing was performed with immunoSEQ multiplex PCR; in TCRdb, only in-frame clones are kept and a portion is missing. V and J calls and clone size follow that table, whereas D and trimming were derived from the DNA. The profile shows some 80,000 clones, about 89% of them singletons. Sequenced input: peripheral blood. The clonotype was recovered from a man in his forties or fifties with active or convalescent COVID-19. The chain links TRBV3-1 (or the pseudogene TRBV3-2) to TRBJ2-1; TRBD2 might be the D (6 bases). The CDR3 sequence is CASSQGRGNEQFF. The CDR3 coding sequence is TGTGCCAGCAGCCAAGGGAGGGGAAATGAGCAGTTCTTC.